One sample yielded the 29 T cell receptor beta chains listed below, sequenced in a study of PD-1 blockade in mismatch repair-deficient tumors. These receptors' antigens are unknown. Generated by immunoSEQ multiplex PCR, the TCRdb table keeps only in-frame clones and is missing some. The sample contains 14,000 or so clones, 84% of which appear only once. Time point specified: approximately eleven-day in vitro stimulation with candidate neoantigen peptide 4. The sequencing here drew on cells cultured in vitro, taken from a patient treated with pembrolizumab. The receptors derive from an adult with mismatch repair-deficient cancer.

The chain carries TRBV27 and TRBJ1-1; 8 nucleotides match TRBD1. The CDR3 is 13 amino acids. Germline assignment: CDR1 MNHEY and CDR2 SMNVEV (reference sequence). The junction had 7 bases not matched to a gene; V was cut back by 3 bases and J by 10 bases. CDR3 nucleotide sequence: TGTGCCAGCAGTTTGTCAGGGGGCATTAGAGCTTTCTTT. It is translated as CASSLSGGIRAFF.

Only one count was recorded for this clone. This sequence joins TRBV19 and TRBJ2-7, with D tentatively TRBD1 (6 bases). Deletions cut 5 bases from V and 0 bases from J, with 17 bases between. This CDR3 is built from 16 residues. Germline-derived CDR1 and CDR2 are LNHDA and SQIVND (reference sequence). The CDR3 loop is CASSLLGADSSYEQYF. The CDR3 DNA sequence: TGTGCCAGTAGTCTCCTCGGGGCGGACAGCTCCTACGAGCAGTACTTC.

The V and J genes are TRBV28 and TRBJ1-5, with unresolved D. Trimming took off 6 bases at V and 2 bases at J, with 8 bases between the two ends. Germline lookup yields CDR1 MDHEN and CDR2 SYDVKM. This CDR3 is 13 amino acids long. The CDR3 DNA reads TGTGCCAGCAGCGGAAGCCGCAATCAGCCCCAGCATTTT. Amino acids: CASSGSRNQPQHF.

This chain uses TRBV25-1 with TRBJ1-2; D is perhaps TRBD1 (6 bases). The CDR3 contains 15 residues. Germline V gives CDR1 MGHDK, CDR2 SYGVNS. The germline V and J ends were trimmed by 7 bases and 3 bases, with 18 bases remaining between them. CDR3 coding DNA: TGTGCCAGCAAAGGCAGGGGAACGGATCACTATGGCTACACCTTC. Translation gives CASKGRGTDHYGYTF.

This chain links TRBV9 with TRBJ1-4; 12 bases fit TRBD1. The CDR3 is made up of 17 amino acids. Germline loops: CDR1 SGDLS, CDR2 YYNGEE. With 3 bases clipped from V and 2 bases from J, the junction kept 5 bases outside the gene matches. For the CDR3, the DNA is TGTGCCAGCAGCGAAGGGACAGGGGGCTTTACTAATGAAAAACTGTTTTTT. Translating it yields CASSEGTGGFTNEKLFF.

V gene TRBV4-1 combines with J gene TRBJ2-7; 10 bases fit TRBD2. CDR1 MGHRA and CDR2 YSYEKL come from the germline V gene. This CDR3 contains 15 residues. With 1 base clipped from V and 0 bases from J, the junction kept 0 bases outside the gene matches. The CDR3: CASSQASGSSYEQYF. In DNA, the CDR3 is TGCGCCAGCAGCCAAGCTAGCGGGAGCTCCTACGAGCAGTACTTC.

V is TRBV28 and J is TRBJ2-3; D possibly corresponds to TRBD1 (6 bases). The germline gives CDR1 MDHEN, CDR2 SYDVKM. Trimming cost V 7 bases and J 1 base, with 15 bases left between them. The CDR3 contains 15 residues. CDR3 coding DNA: TGTGCCAGCACAATATGGGGGCGGGGCACAGATACGCAGTATTTT. Protein product: CASTIWGRGTDTQYF.

The chain employs TRBV15 and TRBJ1-5; D is undetermined. Germline V lookup: CDR1 LNHNV, CDR2 YYDKDF (reference sequence). V was shortened by 0 bases and J by 2 bases, with 8 bases between the two germline ends. The CDR3 consists of 15 residues. The CDR3 DNA reads TGTGCCACCAGCAGAGAGGGGTTTGGCAATCAGCCCCAGCATTTT. Its translation is CATSREGFGNQPQHF. The full variable domain, its missing parts supplied by reference TRBV15 and TRBJ1-5, is DAMVIQNPRYQVTQFGKPVTLSCSQTLNHNVMYWYQQKSSQAPKLLFHYYDKDFNNEADTPDNFQSRRPNTSFCFLDIRSPGLGDTAMYLCATSREGFGNQPQHFGDGTRLSIL.

The rearrangement uses TRBV6-1 and TRBJ2-2; possibly TRBD2 for D (5 bases). The CDR3 extends over 13 amino acids. V lost 8 bases and J lost 7, with 14 bases in between. Germline values: CDR1 MNHNS, CDR2 SASEGT. CDR3 protein: CASHKDSGGELFF. In DNA, the CDR3 is TGTGCCAGCCATAAGGACTCGGGCGGGGAGCTGTTTTTT.

The V gene is TRBV5-4, the J gene TRBJ2-3, with 7 bases identical to TRBD1. J gave up 3 bases and V 4 bases, and 11 bases lay outside the gene matches. The germline V gene has CDR1 SGHNT and CDR2 YYREEE (reference sequence). The CDR3 consists of 16 residues. The CDR3 loop is CASSPPRDSPTDTQYF. CDR3 bases: TGTGCCAGCAGCCCCCCCCGGGACAGTCCGACAGATACGCAGTATTTT.

The rearrangement uses TRBV5-1 and TRBJ2-4; D might be TRBD2 (5 bases). Trimming pared 6 bases from V and 8 bases from J, leaving 15 bases between. In germline, CDR1 is SGHRS, CDR2 YFSETQ. The CDR3 spans 13 residues. CDR3 sequence: CASKTGVLDIQYF. The DNA of the CDR3 is TGCGCCAGCAAAACCGGGGTGTTAGACATTCAGTACTTC.

This clone was recorded once. The chain recombines TRBV2 with TRBJ2-2; TRBD1 might be the D (6 bases). CDR1 is SNHLY and CDR2 is FYNNEI in the germline V gene. The V and J ends lost 6 bases and 1 base respectively, with 15 bases between them. The CDR3 extends over 16 amino acids. CDR3 sequence reads: CASSLNGQQNTGELFF. DNA for the CDR3: TGTGCCAGCAGCCTGAATGGACAGCAGAACACCGGGGAGCTGTTTTTT.

This clone was counted a single time. The chain recombines TRBV7-3 with TRBJ2-7; D not resolved. CDR3 length: 11 residues. Germline V gives CDR1 SGHTA, CDR2 FQGTGA. Trimming stripped 3 bases from V and 2 bases from J, with 2 bases between. The CDR3 region has the DNA TGTGCCAGCAGCTTCCCCTACGAGCAGTACTTC. Translating gives CASSFPYEQYF.

A word on this clone: The germline gene is not matched at one end of the junction; a read error may be the cause. The V call is TRBV6-5, the J call TRBJ2-7; D gene ambiguous. Germline V gene lookup returns CDR1 MNHEY and CDR2 SVGAGI. The CDR3 is 14 residues long. CDR3 amino acids: CTSSPDLLSYEQYF. The CDR3 region has the DNA TGTACCAGCAGTCCGGACCTACTCTCCTACGAGCAGTACTTC.

The chain couples TRBV19 to TRBJ1-4; 7 nucleotides align to TRBD1. This CDR3 comprises 14 residues. V dropped 7 bases and J dropped 8; count of bases not matched to a gene: 10. Germline assignment: CDR1 LNHDA and CDR2 SQIVND (reference sequence). The CDR3 coding sequence is TGTGCCAGTATTGACAGTGGGGACAGAGAAAAACTGTTTTTT. This codes for CASIDSGDREKLFF.

CDR3 DNA: TGTGCCAGCAACTGGGGAGCGGGAGTCGGGCAGTTCTTC. Its protein is CASNWGAGVGQFF. The chain combines TRBV6-6 with TRBJ2-1, with 8 bases matching TRBD2. J was trimmed by 12 bases and V by 7 bases; bases with no gene match: 11. Germline V CDR1 and CDR2: MNHNY, SVGAGI (reference sequence). The CDR3 is made up of 13 amino acids.

This sequence joins TRBV10-3 and TRBJ1-5; 10 bases agree with TRBD1. CDR3 length: 14 residues. Germline V CDR1 and CDR2: ENHRY, SYGVKD. V dropped 10 bases and J dropped 4; count of bases not matched to a gene: 7. CDR3 residues: CATGTGDLNQPQHF. CDR3 DNA sequence: TGTGCCACGGGGACAGGGGATTTAAATCAGCCCCAGCATTTT.

Only one count was recorded for this clone. The V gene is TRBV9, the J gene TRBJ1-1; D is unclear. The germline V and J ends were trimmed by 0 bases and 6 bases, with 9 bases remaining between them. Germline CDR1 is SGDLS and CDR2 is YYNGEE. The CDR3 runs to 13 residues. Written as DNA, the CDR3 is TGTGCCAGCAGCGTAGTGGCAGGAGCTGAAGCTTTCTTT. This codes for CASSVVAGAEAFF.

The chain couples TRBV28 to TRBJ2-7; D is undetermined. The CDR3 length is 11 residues. Germline lookup yields CDR1 MDHEN and CDR2 SYDVKM. Trimming cost V 4 bases and J 0 bases, with 1 base left between them. The CDR3 loop reads CASSSSYEQYF. The DNA for the CDR3 is TGTGCCAGCAGTTCCTCCTACGAGCAGTACTTC.

This clone was seen a single time. The chain has TRBV7-3 and TRBJ1-1, with D maybe TRBD1 (6 bases). The CDR3 runs to 13 residues. The V end lost 6 bases, the J end lost 1 base, and 9 bases lay between the germline ends. Germline V lookup: CDR1 SGHTA, CDR2 FQGTGA. The CDR3 is CASRRTANTEAFF. The CDR3 coding sequence is TGTGCCAGCAGACGGACAGCGAACACTGAAGCTTTCTTT.

The chain joins TRBV11-2 to TRBJ2-2; 8 bases line up with TRBD1. Germline CDR1 reads SGHAT; CDR2 reads FQNNGV. The trim removed 7 bases at V and 4 bases at J, leaving 8 bases unmatched. The CDR3 spans 15 residues. The CDR3 loop is CASTRTGRTTGELFF. Written as DNA, the CDR3 is TGTGCCAGCACCCGGACAGGGCGGACCACCGGGGAGCTGTTTTTT.

This clone was detected once. The V call is TRBV10-1, the J call TRBJ2-7, with TRBD1 as a possible D gene (6 bases). The CDR3 length is 14 residues. Germline loops: CDR1 WNHNN, CDR2 SYGVQD (reference sequence). Trimming removed 3 bases from V and 5 bases from J, with 14 bases in between. The CDR3 DNA reads as TGCGCCAGCAGTGACACAGGGTTAGGCGACGAGCAGTACTTC. Translated, it gives CASSDTGLGDEQYF.

V gene TRBV7-7 combines with J gene TRBJ2-3, with D uncertain. The CDR3 runs to 15 residues. CDR1 and CDR2 (germline): SSHAT, FNYEAQ (reference sequence). V dropped 2 bases and J dropped 0 bases, with 9 bases sitting between them. The chain's CDR3 is CASSLTFTSTDTQYF. The CDR3 DNA sequence: TGTGCCAGCAGCTTAACCTTCACTAGCACAGATACGCAGTATTTT.

The chain couples TRBV10-3 to TRBJ2-2; 11 bases are shared with TRBD2. Losses at the gene ends were 6 bases for V and 4 bases for J; bases not matched to a gene: 7. The length of the CDR3 is 16 residues. Germline CDR1 reads ENHRY; CDR2 reads SYGVKD. The CDR3 here is CAIRYSGLAATGELFF. CDR3 in DNA: TGTGCCATCAGATATTCGGGACTAGCGGCCACCGGGGAGCTGTTTTTT.

The chain is built from TRBV30 and TRBJ2-1; no reliable D call. CDR1 GTSNPN and CDR2 SVGIG come from the germline V gene (reference sequence). The CDR3 covers 10 residues. V was trimmed by 4 bases and J by 10 bases, leaving 8 bases between them. CDR3 nucleotides: TGTGCCTGGAAGACTGTAGAGCAGTTCTTC. This encodes CAWKTVEQFF.

The chain has TRBV30 and TRBJ1-1; 9 nucleotides match TRBD1. CDR1 and CDR2 (germline): GTSNPN, SVGIG (reference sequence). The junction had 5 bases not matched to a gene; V was cut back by 1 base and J by 5 bases. The CDR3 consists of 14 residues. This chain's CDR3 is CAWSAWDRETEAFF. CDR3 DNA: TGTGCCTGGAGTGCCTGGGACAGGGAAACTGAAGCTTTCTTT. Based on the CDR3 plus reference TRBV30 and TRBJ1-1, the full variable domain is SQTIHQWPATLVQPVGSPLSLECTVEGTSNPNLYWYRQAAGRGLQLLFYSVGIGQISSEVPQNLSASRPQDRQFILSSKKLLLSDSGFYLCAWSAWDRETEAFFGQGTRLTVV.

The gene calls are TRBV19 and TRBJ2-1; TRBD2 matches at 10 bases. The V gene's germline CDR1 is LNHDA and CDR2 SQIVND (reference sequence). With 6 bases clipped from V and 7 bases from J, the junction kept 9 bases outside the gene matches. The CDR3 is 15 amino acids. CDR3 in amino acids: CASRDLAGVGNEQFF. The CDR3 nucleotides read TGTGCCAGTAGGGACCTAGCGGGAGTAGGGAATGAGCAGTTCTTC.

This chain connects TRBV5-1 to TRBJ2-2; D is undetermined. V lost 4 bases, J lost 2 bases, and 15 bases lay in between. The CDR3 sequence is 16 residues long. Germline V gene sequence: CDR1 SGHRS, CDR2 YFSETQ. DNA for the CDR3: TGCGCCAGCAGCCTGGTGCCCGGGCTAAACACCGGGGAGCTGTTTTTT. Translated, it gives CASSLVPGLNTGELFF.

The chain uses TRBV7-9 and TRBJ2-3; 10 nucleotides align to TRBD1. Germline CDR1 SEHNR, CDR2 FQNEAQ (reference sequence). With 0 bases clipped from V and 5 bases from J, the junction kept 5 bases outside the gene matches. There are 16 residues in the CDR3. The CDR3 DNA reads TGTGCCAGCAGCTTAGCGGGGACAGGGGTCGGAGATACGCAGTATTTT. Protein product: CASSLAGTGVGDTQYF.